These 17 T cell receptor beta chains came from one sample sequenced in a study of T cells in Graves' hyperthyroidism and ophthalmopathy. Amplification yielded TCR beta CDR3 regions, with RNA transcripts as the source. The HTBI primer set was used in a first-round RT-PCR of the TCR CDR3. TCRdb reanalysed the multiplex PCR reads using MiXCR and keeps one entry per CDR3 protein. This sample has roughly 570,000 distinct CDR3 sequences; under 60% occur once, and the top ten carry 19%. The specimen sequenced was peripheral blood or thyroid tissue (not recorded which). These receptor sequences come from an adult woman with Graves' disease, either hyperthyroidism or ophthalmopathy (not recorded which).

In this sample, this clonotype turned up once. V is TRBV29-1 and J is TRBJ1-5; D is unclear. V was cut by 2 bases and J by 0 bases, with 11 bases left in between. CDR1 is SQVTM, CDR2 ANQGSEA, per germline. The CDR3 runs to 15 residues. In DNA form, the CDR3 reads TGCAGCGTTGAACCGTACCGAAATAGCAATCAGCCCCAGCATTTT. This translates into CSVEPYRNSNQPQHF.

The CDR3 region is CASSPLSSFYEQYF. The DNA for the CDR3 is TGTGCCAGCAGCCCCCTCTCCAGCTTCTACGAGCAGTACTTC. The V and J genes are TRBV14 and TRBJ2-7; D not certain. Germline lookup yields CDR1 SGHDN and CDR2 FVKESK. This CDR3 is built from 14 residues. V lost 4 bases and J 3 bases, leaving 13 bases between the germline ends. Together with reference TRBV14 and TRBJ2-7, the CDR3 gives the full variable domain: EAGVTQFPSHSVIEKGQTVTLRCDPISGHDNLYWYRRVMGKEIKFLLHFVKESKQDESGMPNNRFLAERTGGTYSTLKVQPAELEDSGVYFCASSPLSSFYEQYFGPGTRLTVT.

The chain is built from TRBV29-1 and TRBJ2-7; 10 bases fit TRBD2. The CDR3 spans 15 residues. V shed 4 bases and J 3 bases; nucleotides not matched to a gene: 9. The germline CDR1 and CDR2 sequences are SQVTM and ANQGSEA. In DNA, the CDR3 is TGCAGCGTTGTTCTAGCGGGGGCGTTACGCTACGAGCAGTACTTC. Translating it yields CSVVLAGALRYEQYF.

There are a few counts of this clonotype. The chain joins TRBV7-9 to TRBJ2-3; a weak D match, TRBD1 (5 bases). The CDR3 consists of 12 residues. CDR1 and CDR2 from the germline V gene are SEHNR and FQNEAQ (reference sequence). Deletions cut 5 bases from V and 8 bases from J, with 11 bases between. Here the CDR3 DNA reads TGTGCCAGCAGCCCCAGGGAAGGTACGCAGTATTTT. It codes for CASSPREGTQYF.

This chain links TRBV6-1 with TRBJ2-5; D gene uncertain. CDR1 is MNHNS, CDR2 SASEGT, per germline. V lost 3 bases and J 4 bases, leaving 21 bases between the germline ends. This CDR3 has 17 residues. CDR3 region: CASSEIAGAGSRETQYF. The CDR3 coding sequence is TGTGCCAGCAGTGAGATTGCAGGAGCAGGTTCGAGAGAGACCCAGTACTTC.

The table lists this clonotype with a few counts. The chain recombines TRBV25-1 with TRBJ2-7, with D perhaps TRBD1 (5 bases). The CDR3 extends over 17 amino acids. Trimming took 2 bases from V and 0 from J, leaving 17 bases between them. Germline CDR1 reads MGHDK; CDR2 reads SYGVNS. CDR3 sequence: CASSESAGRASSYEQYF. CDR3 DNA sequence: TGTGCCAGCAGTGAAAGTGCCGGCAGGGCTAGCTCCTACGAGCAGTACTTC.

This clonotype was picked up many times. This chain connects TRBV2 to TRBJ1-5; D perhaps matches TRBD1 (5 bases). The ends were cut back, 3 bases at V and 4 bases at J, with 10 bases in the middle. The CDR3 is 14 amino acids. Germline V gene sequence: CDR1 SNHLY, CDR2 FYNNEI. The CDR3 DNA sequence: TGTGCCAGCAGTGATGGCGGGGGGAATCAGCCCCAGCATTTT. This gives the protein CASSDGGGNQPQHF.

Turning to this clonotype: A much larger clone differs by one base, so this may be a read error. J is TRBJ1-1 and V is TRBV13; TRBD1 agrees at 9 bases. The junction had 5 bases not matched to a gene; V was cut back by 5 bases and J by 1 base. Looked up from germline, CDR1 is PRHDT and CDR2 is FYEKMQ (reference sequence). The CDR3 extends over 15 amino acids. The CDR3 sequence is CASSLGQGTNTEAFF. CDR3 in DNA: TGTGCCAGCAGCCTCGGACAGGGGACGAACACTGAAGCTTTCTTT.

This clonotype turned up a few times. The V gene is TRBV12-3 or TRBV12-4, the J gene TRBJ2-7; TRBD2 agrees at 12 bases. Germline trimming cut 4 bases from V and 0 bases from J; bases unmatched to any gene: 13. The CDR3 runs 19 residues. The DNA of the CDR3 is TGTGCCAGCAGTTCTTGGGTTCCCGGGACTAGCGGGCCCTCCTACGAGCAGTACTTC. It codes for CASSSWVPGTSGPSYEQYF.

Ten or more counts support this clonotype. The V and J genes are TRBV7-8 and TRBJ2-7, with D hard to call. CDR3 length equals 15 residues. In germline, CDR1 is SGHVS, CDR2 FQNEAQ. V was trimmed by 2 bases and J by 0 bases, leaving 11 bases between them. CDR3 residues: CASSLRDYLSYEQYF. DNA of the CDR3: TGTGCCAGCAGCTTAAGGGATTACCTCTCCTACGAGCAGTACTTC.

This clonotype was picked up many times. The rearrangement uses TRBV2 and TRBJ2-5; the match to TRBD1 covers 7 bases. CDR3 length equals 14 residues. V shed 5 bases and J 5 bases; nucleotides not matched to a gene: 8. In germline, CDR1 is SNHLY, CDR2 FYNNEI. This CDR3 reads CASSLQGSGETQYF. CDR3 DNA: TGTGCCAGCAGTTTACAGGGGAGTGGGGAGACCCAGTACTTC.

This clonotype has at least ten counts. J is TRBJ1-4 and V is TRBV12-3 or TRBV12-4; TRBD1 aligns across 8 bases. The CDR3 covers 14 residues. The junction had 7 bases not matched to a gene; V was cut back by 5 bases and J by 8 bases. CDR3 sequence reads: CASSATGELEKLFF. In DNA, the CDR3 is TGTGCCAGCAGTGCGACAGGGGAACTGGAAAAACTGTTTTTT.

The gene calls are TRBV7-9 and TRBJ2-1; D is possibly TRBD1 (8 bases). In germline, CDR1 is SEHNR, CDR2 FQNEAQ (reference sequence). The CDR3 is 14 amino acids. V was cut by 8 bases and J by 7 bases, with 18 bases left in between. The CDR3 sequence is CASGETGEGNEQFF. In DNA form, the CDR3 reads TGTGCCAGCGGAGAGACAGGGGAGGGGAATGAGCAGTTCTTC.

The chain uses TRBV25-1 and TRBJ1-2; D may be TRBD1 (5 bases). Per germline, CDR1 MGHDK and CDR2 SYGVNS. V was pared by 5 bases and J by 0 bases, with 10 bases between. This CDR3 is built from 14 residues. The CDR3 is CASSPEGPNYGYTF. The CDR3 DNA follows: TGTGCCAGCAGTCCGGAGGGACCTAACTATGGCTACACCTTC.

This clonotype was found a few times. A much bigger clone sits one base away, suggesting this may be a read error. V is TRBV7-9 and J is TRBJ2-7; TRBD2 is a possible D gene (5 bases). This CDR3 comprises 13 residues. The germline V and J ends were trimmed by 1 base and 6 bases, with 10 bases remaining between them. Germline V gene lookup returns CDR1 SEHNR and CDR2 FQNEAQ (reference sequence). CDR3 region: CASSLELVREQYF. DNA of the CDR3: TGTGCCAGCAGCTTAGAACTAGTCCGCGAGCAGTACTTC.

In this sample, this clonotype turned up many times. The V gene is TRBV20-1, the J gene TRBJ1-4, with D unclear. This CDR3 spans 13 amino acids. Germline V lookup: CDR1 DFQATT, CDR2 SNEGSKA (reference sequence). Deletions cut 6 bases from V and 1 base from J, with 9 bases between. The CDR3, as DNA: TGCAGTGCCAAGATCCTAACTAATGAAAAACTGTTTTTT. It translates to CSAKILTNEKLFF.

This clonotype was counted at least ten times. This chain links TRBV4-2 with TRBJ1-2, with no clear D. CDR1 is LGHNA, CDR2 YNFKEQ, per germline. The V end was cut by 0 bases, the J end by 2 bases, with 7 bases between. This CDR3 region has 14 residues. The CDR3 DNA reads TGTGCCAGCAGCCAAGATTTCAGGAACTATGGCTACACCTTC. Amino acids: CASSQDFRNYGYTF.